The clone carrying this TCR beta chain has only one observation. Antigen unknown. RNA, at roughly 0.45 to 1 ug, was reverse transcribed with random hexamers. The CDR3 of TCR beta was amplified by immunoSEQ multiplex PCR across 54 Vbeta and 13 Jbeta. TCRdb reanalysed the immunoSEQ multiplex PCR reads using MiXCR and keeps one entry per CDR3 protein. The repertoire holds 56,000 or so distinct CDR3 sequences, more than 85% seen once, with 0.75% in the top ten. The patients with Susac syndrome satisfied recently defined diagnostic criteria for either definite or probable disease. These data come from a study of CD8 T cells in Susac syndrome. Study-level findings and limits: In total CD8+ repertoires, around 17 Susac-specific public clones were detected, and CD8+ TEMRA repertoires contained several.

This receptor was identified in a human donor with Susac syndrome. Sequenced input: CD8+ T cells from PBMCs.

The CDR3 DNA reads as TGTGCCAGTAGTACCGGGACACCAGCCTACAATGAGCAGTTCTTC. Translation gives CASSTGTPAYNEQFF. The genes are TRBV19 and TRBJ2-1; D is possibly TRBD1 (6 bases). CDR1 LNHDA and CDR2 SQIVND come from the germline V gene (reference sequence). V shed 4 bases and J shed 2 bases, with 12 bases lying between them. The CDR3 runs to 15 residues.